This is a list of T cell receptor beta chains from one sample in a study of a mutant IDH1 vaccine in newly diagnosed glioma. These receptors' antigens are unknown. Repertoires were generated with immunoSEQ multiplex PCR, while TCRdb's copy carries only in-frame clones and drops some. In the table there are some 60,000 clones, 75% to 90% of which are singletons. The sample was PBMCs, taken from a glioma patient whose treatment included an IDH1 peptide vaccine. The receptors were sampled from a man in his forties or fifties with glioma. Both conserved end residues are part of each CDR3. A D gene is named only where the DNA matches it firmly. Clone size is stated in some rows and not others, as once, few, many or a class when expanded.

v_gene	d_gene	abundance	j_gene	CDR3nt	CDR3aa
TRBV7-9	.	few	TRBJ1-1	TGTGCCAGCAGCTTCAGCCAATCGAACACTGAAGCTTTCTTT	CASSFSQSNTEAFF
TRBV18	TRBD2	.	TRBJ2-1	TGTGCCAGCTCACTCTCCGGGACTAGCGGGAGCTCCTACAATGAGCAGTTCTTC	CASSLSGTSGSSYNEQFF
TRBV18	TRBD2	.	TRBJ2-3	TGTGCCAGCTCACCACAGTTAGCGGGAGGTTCAGATACGCAGTATTTT	CASSPQLAGGSDTQYF
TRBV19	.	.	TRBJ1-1	TGTGCCAGTAGTTTGTCAAGGGACACTGAAGCTTTCTTT	CASSLSRDTEAFF
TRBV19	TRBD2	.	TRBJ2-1	TGTGCCAGTAGTTCCTCTAGCGGGAGGGGTGAGCAGTTCTTC	CASSSSSGRGEQFF
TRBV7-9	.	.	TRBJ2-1	TGTGCCAGCAGCTTAGACTCAGGGGCCTACAATGAGCAGTTCTTC	CASSLDSGAYNEQFF
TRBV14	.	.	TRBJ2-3	TGTGCCAGCAGCCAAGTCGGACCCGATACGCAGTATTTT	CASSQVGPDTQYF
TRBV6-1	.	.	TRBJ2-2	TGTGCCAGCAGCGGGACAAAGAACACCGGGGAGCTGTTTTTT	CASSGTKNTGELFF
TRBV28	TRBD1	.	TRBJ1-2	TGTGCCAGCACCCTAACCCGGGACAGGGAAGGCTACACCTTC	CASTLTRDREGYTF
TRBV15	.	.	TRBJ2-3	TGTGCCACCAGCCCGACAGCACGAGATACGCAGTATTTT	CATSPTARDTQYF
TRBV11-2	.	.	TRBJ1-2	TGTGCCAGCAGCTTGTTCAGAGCCTCAAACTATGGCTACACCTTC	CASSLFRASNYGYTF
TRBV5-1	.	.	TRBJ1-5	TGCGCCAGCAGCTTGGACGGTGATCAGCCCCAGCATTTT	CASSLDGDQPQHF
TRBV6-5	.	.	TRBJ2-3	TGTGCCAGCAGACGCCAGTGGAAGACAGATACGCAGTATTTT	CASRRQWKTDTQYF
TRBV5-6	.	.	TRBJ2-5	TGTGCCAGCAGCTTGATAGGGGGAGGGACCGCGGAGACCCAGTACTTC	CASSLIGGGTAETQYF
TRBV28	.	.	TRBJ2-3	TGTGCCAGCTGTGTGGATCCTAGCACAGATACGCAGTATTTT	CASCVDPSTDTQYF
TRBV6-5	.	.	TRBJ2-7	TGTGCCAGCACCCAATTGGACCAACGGGGGCACGAGCAGTACTTC	CASTQLDQRGHEQYF
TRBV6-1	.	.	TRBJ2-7	TGTGCCAGCAGTGAACGGGAGACCGGGGACTACGAGCAGTACTTC	CASSERETGDYEQYF
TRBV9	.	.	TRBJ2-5	TGTGCCAGCAGCGGCCGAGGGGGAGAGACCCAGTACTTC	CASSGRGGETQYF
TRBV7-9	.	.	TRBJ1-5	TGTGCCAGCAGCTTGCAGAACAATCAGCCCCAGCATTTT	CASSLQNNQPQHF
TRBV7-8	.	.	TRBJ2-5	TGTGCCAGCAGCTGGGGAAAAGAGACCCAGTACTTC	CASSWGKETQYF
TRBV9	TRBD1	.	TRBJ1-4	TGTGCCAGCAGCGTGTCGACAGGGCCTGAAAAACTGTTTTTT	CASSVSTGPEKLFF
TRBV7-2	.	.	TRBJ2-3	TGTGCCAGCAGCGCTCAGTCGCTTAGCACAGATACGCAGTATTTT	CASSAQSLSTDTQYF